This TCR beta chain is from a study of human T cells and chemical hapten exposure. Time point defined: pre-sensitization, week 0. Treatment meaning: therapeutic diphenylcyclopropenone sensitization with weekly scalp DPC. The authors' total RNA extraction used unfractionated whole blood. The CDR3 contains 13 residues. Trimming removed 5 bases at V and 0 bases at J, with 10 bases between. Germline CDR1 is SQVTM and CDR2 is ANQGSEA. TCRdb re-called the RACE reads through MiXCR, storing one row per CDR3 protein. The sample contains approximately 80,000 distinct CDR3 sequences, around 13% of which appear only once. This clonotype has ten or more counts.

This TCR derives from a woman aged 50 to 60 with alopecia areata. Some clones in this sample may be carry-over from other donors' samples. The sample was whole blood, taken in connection with sensitization to the hapten diphenylcyclopropenone (DPC). The chain employs TRBV29-1 and TRBJ1-1, with D unresolved. The CDR3 nucleotides read TGCAGCGTTTTAGGGCAGCTGAACACTGAAGCTTTCTTT. Amino acids: CSVLGQLNTEAFF.